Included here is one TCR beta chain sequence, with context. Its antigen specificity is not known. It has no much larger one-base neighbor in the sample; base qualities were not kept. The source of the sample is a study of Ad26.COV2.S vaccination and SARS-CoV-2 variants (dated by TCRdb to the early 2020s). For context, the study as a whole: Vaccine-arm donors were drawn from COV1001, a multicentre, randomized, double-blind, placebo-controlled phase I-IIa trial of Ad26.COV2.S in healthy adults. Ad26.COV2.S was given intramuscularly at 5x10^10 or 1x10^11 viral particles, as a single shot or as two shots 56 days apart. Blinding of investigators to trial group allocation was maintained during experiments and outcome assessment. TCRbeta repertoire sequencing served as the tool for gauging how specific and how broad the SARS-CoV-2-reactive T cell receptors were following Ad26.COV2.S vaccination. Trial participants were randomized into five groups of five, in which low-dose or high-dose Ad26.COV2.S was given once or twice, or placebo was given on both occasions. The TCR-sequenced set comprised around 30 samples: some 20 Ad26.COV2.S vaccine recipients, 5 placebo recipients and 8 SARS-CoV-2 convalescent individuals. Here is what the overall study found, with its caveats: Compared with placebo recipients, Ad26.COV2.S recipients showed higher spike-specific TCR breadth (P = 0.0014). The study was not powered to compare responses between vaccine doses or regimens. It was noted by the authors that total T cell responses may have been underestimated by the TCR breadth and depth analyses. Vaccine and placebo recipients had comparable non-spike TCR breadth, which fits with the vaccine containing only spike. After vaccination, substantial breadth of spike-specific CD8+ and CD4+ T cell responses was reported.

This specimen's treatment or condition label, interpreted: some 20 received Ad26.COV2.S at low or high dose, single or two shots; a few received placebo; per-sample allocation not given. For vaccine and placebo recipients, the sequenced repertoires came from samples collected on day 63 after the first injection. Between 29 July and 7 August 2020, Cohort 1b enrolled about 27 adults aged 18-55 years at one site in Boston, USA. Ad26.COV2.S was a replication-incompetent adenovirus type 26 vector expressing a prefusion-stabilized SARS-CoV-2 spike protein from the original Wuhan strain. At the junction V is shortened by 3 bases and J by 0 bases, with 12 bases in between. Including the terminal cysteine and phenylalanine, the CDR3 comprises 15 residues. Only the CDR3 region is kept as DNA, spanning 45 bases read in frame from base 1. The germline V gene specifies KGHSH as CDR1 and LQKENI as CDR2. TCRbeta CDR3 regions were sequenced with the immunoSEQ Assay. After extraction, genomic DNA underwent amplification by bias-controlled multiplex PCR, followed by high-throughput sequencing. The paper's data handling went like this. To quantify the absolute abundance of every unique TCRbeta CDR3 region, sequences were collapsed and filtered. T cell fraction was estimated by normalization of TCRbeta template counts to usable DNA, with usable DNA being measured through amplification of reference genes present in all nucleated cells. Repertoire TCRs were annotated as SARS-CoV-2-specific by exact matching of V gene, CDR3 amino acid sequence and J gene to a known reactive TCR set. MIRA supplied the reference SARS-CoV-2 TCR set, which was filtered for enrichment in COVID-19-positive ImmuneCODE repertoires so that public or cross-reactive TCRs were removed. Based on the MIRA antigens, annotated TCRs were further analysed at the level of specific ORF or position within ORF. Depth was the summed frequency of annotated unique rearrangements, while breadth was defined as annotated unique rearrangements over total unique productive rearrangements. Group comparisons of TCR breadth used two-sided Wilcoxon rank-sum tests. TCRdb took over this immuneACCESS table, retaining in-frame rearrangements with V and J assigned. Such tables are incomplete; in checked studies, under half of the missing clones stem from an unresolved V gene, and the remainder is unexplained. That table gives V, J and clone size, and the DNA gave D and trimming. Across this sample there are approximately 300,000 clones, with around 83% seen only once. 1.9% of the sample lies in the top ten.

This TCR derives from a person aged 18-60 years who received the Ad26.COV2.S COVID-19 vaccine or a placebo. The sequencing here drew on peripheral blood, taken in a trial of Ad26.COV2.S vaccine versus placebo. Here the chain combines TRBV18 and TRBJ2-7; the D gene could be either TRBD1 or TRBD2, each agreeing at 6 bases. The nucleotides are TGTGCCAGCTCACCCGGGCGGGACAACTCCTACGAGCAGTACTTC. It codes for CASSPGRDNSYEQYF.